Listed here are 5 T cell receptor beta chains from one sample, sequenced in a study of blood T cell repertoires in COVID-19. Libraries were prepared by immunoSEQ multiplex PCR; TCRdb keeps only in-frame clonotypes and omits some of them. The top ten clones hold approximately 16% of a sample with 70,000 or so clones, roughly 80% of them seen once. Sequenced: peripheral blood. The receptors shown here come from a man aged 60-69 years with acute or convalescent COVID-19.

This clone was seen a few times. The chain joins TRBV19 to TRBJ1-6; D unresolved. CDR1 LNHDA and CDR2 SQIVND come from the germline V gene (reference sequence). The V end was cut by 6 bases, the J end by 7 bases, with 13 bases between. This CDR3 contains 14 residues. As DNA, the CDR3 is TGTGCCAGTAGCCCGACTATTTTGAATTCACCCCTCCACTTT. It encodes CASSPTILNSPLHF. Full variable domain (missing parts from reference TRBV19 and TRBJ1-6): DGGITQSPKYLFRKEGQNVTLSCEQNLNHDAMYWYRQDPGQGLRLIYYSQIVNDFQKGDIAEGYSVSREKKESFPLTVTSAQKNPTAFYLCASSPTILNSPLHFGNGTRLTVT.

V and J are TRBV7-2 and TRBJ2-7; a weak D match, TRBD2 (6 bases). From germline, CDR1 is SGHTA and CDR2 FQGNSA. Trimming pared 2 bases from V and 8 bases from J, leaving 16 bases between. This CDR3 spans 14 amino acids. For the CDR3, the DNA is TGTGCCAGCAGCTTAAGTCCAAGCGGGCGGCAGCAGTACTTC. It encodes CASSLSPSGRQQYF.

This rearrangement joins TRBV7-8 to TRBJ2-3; possible D gene TRBD2, 6 bases. Trimming pared 5 bases from V and 1 base from J, leaving 16 bases between. The germline gives CDR1 SGHVS, CDR2 FQNEAQ. The CDR3 runs to 16 residues. The CDR3 protein is CASSVIGGRGTDTQYF. The CDR3 region has the DNA TGTGCCAGCAGCGTAATCGGGGGACGGGGCACAGATACGCAGTATTTT.

This chain joins TRBV3-1 (or the pseudogene TRBV3-2) and TRBJ1-2, with D possibly being TRBD1 (5 bases). The germline CDR1 and CDR2 sequences are LGHDT and YNNKEL (reference sequence). Trimming shortened V by 10 bases and J by 6 bases, and 18 bases separated the two germline ends. The CDR3 consists of 13 residues. CDR3 residues: CATNRWGEDGYTF. The CDR3 region has the DNA TGTGCCACAAATCGGTGGGGCGAGGATGGCTACACCTTC.

This clone is judged medium-sized. This sample includes further DNA sequences coding for the same CDR3. The rearrangement links TRBV19 to TRBJ2-3; 7 bases agree with TRBD1. Per germline, CDR1 LNHDA and CDR2 SQIVND (reference sequence). The CDR3 has 16 amino acids. V shed 3 bases, J shed 0 bases, and the junction held 6 bases outside the gene matches. The CDR3 loop is CASSIEGQLSTDTQYF. CDR3 nucleotide sequence: TGTGCCAGTAGTATCGAGGGACAGCTTAGCACAGATACGCAGTATTTT.